Here is one T cell receptor (beta chain) with its context. This sample was included in a study of blood T cell repertoires in COVID-19. Turning to the study itself: Samples came from the United States, Italy and Spain, spanning acute and convalescent COVID-19. The cDNA or gDNA used as material had been derived from T cells, B-cell-depleted T cells, or PBMCs.

As processed by the authors: By means of reference gene primer amplification, nucleated cell counts were estimated. Generated by immunoSEQ multiplex PCR, the TCRdb table keeps only in-frame clones and is missing some. V, J and clone size are taken as reported in that table, and D and trimming were inferred from the DNA itself. The sample lists roughly 250,000 clones, about 85% seen once, with approximately 7.5% in the top ten. Germline V CDR1 and CDR2: SQVTM, ANQGSEA. There are 13 residues in the CDR3. Trimming took 7 bases from V and 2 from J, leaving 14 bases between them. Sequencing was carried out using peripheral blood. The chain links TRBV29-1 to TRBJ1-1; D not resolved. The origin of this receptor is a man aged 55 to 69 who had recovered from COVID-19. This chain's CDR3 is CSGRGQVNTEAFF. The DNA for the CDR3 is TGCAGCGGTCGTGGGCAGGTTAACACTGAAGCTTTCTTT.